The clone carrying this T cell receptor beta chain has a count of ten or more. The antigen remains undetermined. Germline V gene data show CDR1 as SNHLY and CDR2 as FYNNEI. V gave up 6 bases and J gave up 0 bases, with 17 bases separating them. This CDR3 region has 16 residues. The sample originates from a study of T cell repertoires in cytomegalovirus infection. Study-level background: Both CMV infection and a matching HLA type were indicated by public TCR beta signatures. Overall study findings and caveats: Totalled public TCR beta family frequency picked out people who carried CMV plus the relevant HLA. Dominating the ex vivo response were HLA-C-restricted CMV-specific TCR beta clonotypes.

TCRdb reprocessed the reads via MiXCR and lists one record per CDR3 protein. The sample includes approximately 250,000 distinct CDR3 sequences, around 6.6% of them seen just once. Sequences were obtained from PBMCs. This chain uses TRBV2 with TRBJ1-2; D perhaps matches TRBD1 (6 bases). This receptor was taken from a human donor in good health (CMV status not recorded). Some clones in this sample may be carry-over from other donors' samples. The CDR3 nucleotides are TGTGCCAGCAGCGCATTAGGGGGGGCAGCTAACTATGGCTACACCTTC. Translating it yields CASSALGGAANYGYTF.